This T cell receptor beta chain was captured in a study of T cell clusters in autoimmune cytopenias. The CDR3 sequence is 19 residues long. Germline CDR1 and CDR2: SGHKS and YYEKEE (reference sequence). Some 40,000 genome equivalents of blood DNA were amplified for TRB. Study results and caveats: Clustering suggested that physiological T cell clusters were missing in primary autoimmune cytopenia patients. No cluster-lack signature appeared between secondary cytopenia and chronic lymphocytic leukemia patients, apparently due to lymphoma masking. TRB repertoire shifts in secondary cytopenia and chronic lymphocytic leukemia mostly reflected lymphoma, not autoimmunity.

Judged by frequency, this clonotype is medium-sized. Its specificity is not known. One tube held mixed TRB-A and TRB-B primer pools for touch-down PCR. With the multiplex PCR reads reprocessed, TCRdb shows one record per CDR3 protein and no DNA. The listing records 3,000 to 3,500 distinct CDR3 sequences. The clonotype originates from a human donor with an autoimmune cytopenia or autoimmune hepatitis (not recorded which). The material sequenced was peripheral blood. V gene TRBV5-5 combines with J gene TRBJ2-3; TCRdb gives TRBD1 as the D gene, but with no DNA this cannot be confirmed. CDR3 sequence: CASSLALGPRGADTDTQYF.